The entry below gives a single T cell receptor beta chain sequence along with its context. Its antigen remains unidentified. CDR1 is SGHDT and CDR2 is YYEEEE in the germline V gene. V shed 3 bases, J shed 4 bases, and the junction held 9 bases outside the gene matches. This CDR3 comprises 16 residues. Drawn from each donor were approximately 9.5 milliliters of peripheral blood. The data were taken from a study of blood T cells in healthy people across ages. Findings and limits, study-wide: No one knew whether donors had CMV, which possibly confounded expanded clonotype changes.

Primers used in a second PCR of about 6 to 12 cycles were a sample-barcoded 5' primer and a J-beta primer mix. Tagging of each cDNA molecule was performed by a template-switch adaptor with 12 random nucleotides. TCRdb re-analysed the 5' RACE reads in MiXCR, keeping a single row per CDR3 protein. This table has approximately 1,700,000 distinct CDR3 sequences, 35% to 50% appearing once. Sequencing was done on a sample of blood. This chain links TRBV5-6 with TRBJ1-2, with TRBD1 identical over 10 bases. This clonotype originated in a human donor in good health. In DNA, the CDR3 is TGTGCCAGCAGCTCAAAGAGGGACAGGGGCTCCTATGGCTACACCTTC. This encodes CASSSKRDRGSYGYTF.